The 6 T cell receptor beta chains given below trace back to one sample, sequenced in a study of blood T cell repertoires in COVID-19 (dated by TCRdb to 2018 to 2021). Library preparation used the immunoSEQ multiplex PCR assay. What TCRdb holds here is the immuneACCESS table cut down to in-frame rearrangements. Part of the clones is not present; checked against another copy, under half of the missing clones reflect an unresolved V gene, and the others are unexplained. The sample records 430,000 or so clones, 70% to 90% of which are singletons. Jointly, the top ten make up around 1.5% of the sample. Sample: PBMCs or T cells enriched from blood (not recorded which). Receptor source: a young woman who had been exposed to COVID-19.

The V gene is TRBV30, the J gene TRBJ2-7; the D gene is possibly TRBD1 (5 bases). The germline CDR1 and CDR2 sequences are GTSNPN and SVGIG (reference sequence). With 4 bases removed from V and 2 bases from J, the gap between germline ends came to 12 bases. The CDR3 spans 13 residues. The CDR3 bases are TGTGCCTGGAATGCAGGGATCCCCTACGAGCAGTACTTC. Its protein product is CAWNAGIPYEQYF. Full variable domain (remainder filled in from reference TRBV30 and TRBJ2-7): SQTIHQWPATLVQPVGSPLSLECTVEGTSNPNLYWYRQAAGRGLQLLFYSVGIGQISSEVPQNLSASRPQDRQFILSSKKLLLSDSGFYLCAWNAGIPYEQYFGPGTRLTVT.

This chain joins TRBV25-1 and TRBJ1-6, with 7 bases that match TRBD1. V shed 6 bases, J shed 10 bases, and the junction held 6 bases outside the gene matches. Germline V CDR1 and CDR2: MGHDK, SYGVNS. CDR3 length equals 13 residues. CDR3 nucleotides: TGTGCCAGCAGGACAGGGTTGGGGTCACCCCTCCACTTT. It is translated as CASRTGLGSPLHF. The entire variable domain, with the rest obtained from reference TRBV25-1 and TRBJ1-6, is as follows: EADIYQTPRYLVIGTGKKITLECSQTMGHDKMYWYQQDPGMELHLIHYSYGVNSTEKGDLSSESTVSRIRTEHFPLTLESARPSHTSQYLCASRTGLGSPLHFGNGTRLTVT.

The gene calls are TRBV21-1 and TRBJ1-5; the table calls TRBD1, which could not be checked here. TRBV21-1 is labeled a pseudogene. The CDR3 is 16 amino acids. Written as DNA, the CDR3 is TGTGCCAGCAGCAAAGCAACCTACAGGGTTGATCAGCCCCAGCATTTT. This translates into CASSKATYRVDQPQHF.

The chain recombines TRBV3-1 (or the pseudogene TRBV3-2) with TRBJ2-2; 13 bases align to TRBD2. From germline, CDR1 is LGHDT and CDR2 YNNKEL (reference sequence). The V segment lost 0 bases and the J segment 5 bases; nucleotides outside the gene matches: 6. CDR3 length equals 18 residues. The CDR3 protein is CASSQDVLAGGPTGELFF. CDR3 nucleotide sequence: TGTGCCAGCAGCCAAGATGTACTAGCGGGAGGGCCGACCGGGGAGCTGTTTTTT.

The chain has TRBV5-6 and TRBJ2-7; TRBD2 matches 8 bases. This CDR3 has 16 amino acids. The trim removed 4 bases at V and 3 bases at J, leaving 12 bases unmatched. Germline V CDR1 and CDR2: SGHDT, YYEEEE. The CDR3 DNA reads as TGTGCCAGCAGCCCCTCTCTAGCGGGTGCTCACTACGAGCAGTACTTC. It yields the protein CASSPSLAGAHYEQYF.

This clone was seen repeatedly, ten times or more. The CDR3 bases are TGCAGTGCTAGTCGACCGGGGGTTTATGGCTACACCTTC. The encoded protein is CSASRPGVYGYTF. The rearrangement links TRBV20-1 to TRBJ1-2, with D possibly being TRBD1 (5 bases). The CDR3 covers 13 residues. The germline CDR1 and CDR2 sequences are DFQATT and SNEGSKA (reference sequence). Trimming took off 3 bases at V and 5 bases at J, with 13 bases between the two ends.